The following is a T cell receptor (beta chain) sequence with its context. No antigen is known for it. Trimming took off 4 bases at V and 0 bases at J, with 5 bases between the two ends. This CDR3 is built from 13 residues. Germline CDR1 SGDLS, CDR2 YYNGEE. These data originate in a study of cytomegalovirus exposure and HLA in healthy donors. The overall study: A later analysis reported the same platform for the approximately 110 validation repertoires and the approximately 720 first-cohort repertoires. Study-wide results and limits: Cytomegalovirus-associated status was assigned to 150 to 200 TCR beta chains. Later, an analysis found that TCR clusters from the first cohort tended to co-occur in the 90 to 150 validation repertoires.

The donors belonged to the roughly 110-subject validation cohort, separate from the approximately 670-subject first cohort. Data came from immunoSEQ multiplex PCR; TCRdb stores just in-frame clones and leaves some out. The sample carries about 130,000 clones, about nine tenths recorded once. The sequence was collected from a man aged 30-40 years in good health and CMV-seronegative. Input material: PBMCs. The J gene is TRBJ2-1, the V gene TRBV9; no clear D gene. CDR3 nucleotides: TGTGCCAGCAGCCCAAACTCCTACAATGAGCAGTTCTTC. This translates into CASSPNSYNEQFF.